Sequencing of this TCR beta chain was carried out in a study of identical twins. Overall study findings and caveats: Low generation-probability sequences were in excess among twin-shared out-of-frame alpha sequences. High-abundance cord blood beta clonotypes had fewer insertions; memory repertoires showed none.

This clonotype was counted many times. Its matching antigen is unknown. Germline values: CDR1 KGHSH, CDR2 LQKENI. This CDR3 is 14 amino acids long. The V end was cut by 3 bases, the J end by 0 bases, with 7 bases between. TCRdb independently ran MiXCR on the 5' RACE reads; one entry per CDR3 protein. The sample consists of roughly 240,000 distinct CDR3 sequences, roughly 7% of them appearing once. The same sample was also studied in work on yellow fever vaccine responses in identical twins.

The sample was memory (CD45RO+) T cells sorted from blood. V is TRBV18 and J is TRBJ2-3; D gene uncertain. This TCR derives from a woman aged 18-30 years in good health. CDR3 sequence reads: CASSPTRSTDTQYF. CDR3 bases: TGTGCCAGCTCACCCACCCGAAGCACAGATACGCAGTATTTT.